The 10 T cell receptor beta chains given below trace back to one sample, sequenced in a study of T cells after somatic rescue of genetic block. The repertoire was sequenced with immunoSEQ multiplex PCR; TCRdb's copy has only in-frame clones and lacks some. This table holds about 72,000 clones, approximately 90% found once. Sequencing was carried out using peripheral blood mononuclear cells (PBMCs). The receptors shown here come from a man between 25 and 39 years old.

This rearrangement joins TRBV7-9 to TRBJ1-6; TRBD1 matches 9 bases. Germline trimming cut 4 bases from V and 10 bases from J; bases unmatched to any gene: 5. Germline CDR1 reads SEHNR; CDR2 reads FQNEAQ (reference sequence). CDR3 size: 14 residues. This CDR3 reads CASSSTGGGSPLHF. The CDR3 DNA follows: TGTGCCAGCAGCTCGACAGGGGGTGGGTCACCCCTCCACTTT. The whole variable domain, remainder taken from reference TRBV7-9 and TRBJ1-6, is DTGVSQNPRHKITKRGQNVTFRCDPISEHNRLYWYRQTLGQGPEFLTYFQNEAQLEKSRLLSDRFSAERPKGSFSTLEIQRTEQGDSAMYLCASSSTGGGSPLHFGNGTRLTVT.

The rearrangement links TRBV11-3 to TRBJ2-3; 7 bases fit TRBD2. Germline values: CDR1 SGHNT, CDR2 YENEEA. The CDR3 consists of 13 residues. With 8 bases clipped from V and 5 bases from J, the junction kept 7 bases outside the gene matches. Here the CDR3 reads CASGGGAVDTQYF. In DNA, the CDR3 is TGTGCCAGCGGGGGAGGGGCGGTAGATACGCAGTATTTT.

V usage is TRBV18 and J usage is TRBJ2-2; TRBD1 is a possible D gene (6 bases). The CDR3 is made up of 15 amino acids. In germline, CDR1 is KGHSH, CDR2 LQKENI. V shed 3 bases and J shed 4 bases, with 12 bases lying between them. The CDR3 sequence: CASSPTGQGTGELFF. The CDR3 bases are TGTGCCAGCTCACCGACGGGACAAGGCACCGGGGAGCTGTTTTTT.

This clone was detected once. The rearrangement uses TRBV20-1 and TRBJ2-5, with a tentative D call TRBD1 (6 bases). V was clipped by 3 bases and J by 4 bases, with 6 bases between them. CDR3 length: 11 amino acids. Germline values: CDR1 DFQATT, CDR2 SNEGSKA (reference sequence). The CDR3 sequence is CSARTGETQYF. CDR3 sequence (DNA): TGCAGTGCTAGGACAGGAGAGACCCAGTACTTC.

The chain couples TRBV2 to TRBJ2-2; 7 bases fit TRBD2. V lost 7 bases and J lost 6; bases outside the gene matches: 11. In germline, CDR1 is SNHLY, CDR2 FYNNEI. There are 15 residues in the CDR3. The CDR3 spells CASIGREKGSGELFF. The CDR3 nucleotides read TGTGCCAGCATAGGGCGGGAGAAGGGCTCCGGGGAGCTGTTTTTT.

The chain has TRBV5-6 and TRBJ1-6; no reliable D call. Per germline, CDR1 SGHDT and CDR2 YYEEEE. The CDR3 sequence is 14 residues long. Trimming removed 2 bases at V and 4 bases at J, with 7 bases between. In nucleotides, the CDR3 is TGTGCCAGCAGCTTCTCTGGATATAATTCACCCCTCCACTTT. It codes for CASSFSGYNSPLHF.

The chain uses TRBV5-1 and TRBJ2-3; D ambiguous. CDR1 and CDR2 (germline): SGHRS, YFSETQ. V lost 6 bases and J lost 5, with 16 bases in between. The CDR3 length is 14 residues. This CDR3 reads CASTTIGRGDTQYF. CDR3 DNA: TGCGCCAGCACCACCATCGGACGAGGAGATACGCAGTATTTT.

This chain uses TRBV19 with TRBJ1-5; 10 bases match TRBD1. After removal of 6 bases from V and 5 bases from J, the junction contained 1 base not matched to a gene. This CDR3 region has 13 residues. Looked up from germline, CDR1 is LNHDA and CDR2 is SQIVND (reference sequence). The CDR3 DNA follows: TGTGCCAGTAGGGGGACAGGGGATCAGCCCCAGCATTTT. It codes for CASRGTGDQPQHF. Complete variable domain (other parts from reference TRBV19 and TRBJ1-5): DGGITQSPKYLFRKEGQNVTLSCEQNLNHDAMYWYRQDPGQGLRLIYYSQIVNDFQKGDIAEGYSVSREKKESFPLTVTSAQKNPTAFYLCASRGTGDQPQHFGDGTRLSIL.

This chain uses TRBV6-5 with TRBJ1-6, with TRBD1 matching 8 bases. The trim removed 5 bases at V and 8 bases at J, leaving 2 bases unmatched. Germline CDR1 reads MNHEY; CDR2 reads SVGAGI. The CDR3 runs to 13 residues. The chain's CDR3 is CASSLDRDSPLHF. In DNA, the CDR3 is TGTGCCAGCAGTCTGGACAGGGATTCACCCCTCCACTTT.

The chain carries TRBV19 and TRBJ1-1; D may be TRBD1 (6 bases). The germline V gene has CDR1 LNHDA and CDR2 SQIVND (reference sequence). The CDR3 runs 16 residues. Between the trimmed V and J ends, which lost 7 bases and 1 base, there was a span of 19 bases. The CDR3 DNA reads TGTGCCAGTACCACACTACACAGGGCAGGGAACACTGAAGCTTTCTTT. It encodes CASTTLHRAGNTEAFF.